The clone carrying this T cell receptor (beta chain) was counted a few times. The sample is drawn from a study of cytomegalovirus exposure and HLA in healthy donors. The CDR3 consists of 13 residues. Germline CDR1 SNHLY, CDR2 FYNNEI. V lost 7 bases and J 4 bases, leaving 10 bases between the germline ends. PCR involved 60 Vbeta and 13 Jbeta primers. Generated by immunoSEQ multiplex PCR, the TCRdb table keeps only in-frame clones and is missing some. The sample shows some 150,000 clones, about 76% of them seen only once. Sequencing used PBMCs. The chain carries TRBV2 and TRBJ1-4; the D is unclear. This clonotype was obtained from a male donor in good health and CMV-seronegative. CDR3 residues: CASMRTFNEKLFF. DNA for the CDR3: TGTGCCAGCATGCGAACCTTTAATGAAAAACTGTTTTTT.